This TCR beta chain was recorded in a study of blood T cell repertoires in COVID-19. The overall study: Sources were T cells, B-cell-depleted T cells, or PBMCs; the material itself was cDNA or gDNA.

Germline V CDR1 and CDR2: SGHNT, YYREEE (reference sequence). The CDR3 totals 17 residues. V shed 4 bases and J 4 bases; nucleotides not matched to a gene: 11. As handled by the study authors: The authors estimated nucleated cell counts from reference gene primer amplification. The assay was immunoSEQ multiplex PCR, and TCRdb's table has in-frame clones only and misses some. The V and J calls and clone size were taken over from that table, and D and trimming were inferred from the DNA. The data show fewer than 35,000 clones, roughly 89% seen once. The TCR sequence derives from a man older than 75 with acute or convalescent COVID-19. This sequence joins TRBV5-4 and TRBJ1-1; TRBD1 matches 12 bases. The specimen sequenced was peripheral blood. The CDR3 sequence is CASSASGTGGLATEAFF. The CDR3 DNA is TGTGCCAGCAGCGCATCCGGGACAGGGGGCTTAGCCACTGAAGCTTTCTTT.